The clone carrying this T cell receptor beta chain was observed a handful of times. The sample belongs to a study of T cells in Graves' hyperthyroidism and ophthalmopathy. Diagnosis of hyperthyroidism was new in patients aged 18 to 65, and its duration was under 2 months. Trimming removed 6 bases at V and 0 bases at J, with 15 bases between. The CDR3 length is 15 residues. Germline CDR1 reads MNHNS; CDR2 reads SASEGT. Authors of the study amplified TCR beta CDR3 regions from RNA transcripts. First-round RT-PCR targeting the TCR CDR3 was performed with the HTBI primer set. From the multiplex PCR reads, TCRdb called clonotypes with MiXCR, one entry per CDR3 protein. The sample carries 300,000 to 450,000 distinct CDR3 sequences, 14% to 15% recorded once.

This receptor was obtained from a woman aged 25 to 39 with Graves' hyperthyroidism. J is TRBJ2-7 and V is TRBV6-1; weak D call: TRBD1 (6 bases). Input material: blood. The CDR3 sequence is CASRPDRGPSYEQYF. The DNA of the CDR3 is TGTGCCAGCAGACCGGACAGAGGGCCCTCCTACGAGCAGTACTTC.